There are many counts of the clone carrying this T cell receptor (beta chain). The sample belongs to a study of T-cell reconstitution after alpha-beta-depleted transplantation in children. Preparing the TCRbeta library involved the use of unique molecular identifiers. TCRdb re-called the PCR reads with MiXCR, one entry per CDR3 protein. Of roughly 220,000 distinct CDR3 sequences listed, 9.7% are singletons. The trim removed 1 base at V and 1 base at J, leaving 1 base unmatched. The germline V gene encodes CDR1 SGHRS and CDR2 YFSETQ. The CDR3 runs 14 residues. The chain recombines TRBV5-1 with TRBJ1-1, with TRBD1 identical over 7 bases. Sequenced here: PBMCs from the stem cell graft donor, sampled from the stem cell graft. The clonotype comes from a human donor who donated a stem cell graft to a child with SCID. CDR3 amino acids: CASSLWDRNTEAFF. CDR3 nucleotides: TGCGCCAGCAGCTTGTGGGACAGGAACACTGAAGCTTTCTTT.